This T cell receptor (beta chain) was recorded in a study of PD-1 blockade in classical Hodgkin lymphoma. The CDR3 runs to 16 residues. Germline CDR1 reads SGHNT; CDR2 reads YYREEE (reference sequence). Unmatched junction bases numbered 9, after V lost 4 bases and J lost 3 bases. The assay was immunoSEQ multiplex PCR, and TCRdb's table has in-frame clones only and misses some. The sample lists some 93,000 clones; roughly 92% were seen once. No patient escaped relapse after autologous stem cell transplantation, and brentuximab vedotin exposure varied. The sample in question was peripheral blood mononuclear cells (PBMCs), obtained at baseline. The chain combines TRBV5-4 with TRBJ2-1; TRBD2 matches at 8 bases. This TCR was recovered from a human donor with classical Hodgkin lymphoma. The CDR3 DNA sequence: TGTGCCAGCAGCCCCGGGGCGGGAGGACTCTACAATGAGCAGTTCTTC. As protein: CASSPGAGGLYNEQFF.